This T cell receptor (beta chain) was recorded in a study of response to subunit inactivated influenza vaccine. Only a few counts were recorded for this clonotype. Germline values: CDR1 SGHAT, CDR2 FQNNGV. The CDR3 is 14 residues long. With 11 bases clipped from V and 2 bases from J, the junction kept 7 bases outside the gene matches. TCRdb called the RT-PCR reads again in MiXCR, with one record for every CDR3 protein. The sample shows 400,000 to 650,000 distinct CDR3 sequences, less than 7.5% of them seen only once. The receptor comes from a man between 50 and 75 years old who received an inactivated influenza vaccine. This chain uses TRBV11-2 with TRBJ2-7, with 12 bases matching TRBD2. The material was PBMCs from blood, obtained about 23 months after vaccination. The CDR3 DNA is TGTGCCTCGCGACTAGCGGGGGCCCCCTACGAGCAGTACTTC. Its protein product is CASRLAGAPYEQYF.